These 3 T cell receptor beta chains came from one sample sequenced in a study of neurological immune-mediated disorders. Using its own MiXCR run on the 5' RACE reads, TCRdb lists one record per CDR3 protein. This sample has 54,000 or so distinct CDR3 sequences, with roughly 3.8% found just once. Sequencing was performed on PBMCs. These receptors originate from a man aged 55 to 70 with multiple sclerosis.

This clonotype was found many times. This chain connects TRBV30 to TRBJ2-2, with D hard to call. V was shortened by 4 bases and J by 3 bases, with 6 bases between the two germline ends. CDR1 is GTSNPN and CDR2 is SVGIG in the germline V gene (reference sequence). This CDR3 contains 12 residues. The CDR3, as DNA: TGTGCCTGGATCGGAGACACCGGGGAGCTGTTTTTT. Translated: CAWIGDTGELFF.

This clonotype was picked up many times. V gene TRBV7-2 combines with J gene TRBJ2-6; 7 bases are shared with TRBD1. Germline assignment: CDR1 SGHTA and CDR2 FQGNSA. V was pared by 5 bases and J by 2 bases, with 3 bases of the junction left unmatched. This CDR3 region has 15 residues. CDR3 protein: CASSRDRAGANVLTF. The CDR3 DNA sequence: TGTGCCAGCAGCCGCGACAGGGCTGGGGCCAACGTCCTGACTTTC.

In this sample, this clonotype turned up many times. V gene TRBV6-1 combines with J gene TRBJ2-2; D gene ambiguous. The germline CDR1 and CDR2 sequences are MNHNS and SASEGT. Trimming removed 4 bases at V and 3 bases at J, with 6 bases between. This CDR3 is built from 13 residues. CDR3 nucleotide sequence: TGTGCCAGCAGTGCGACCTACACCGGGGAGCTGTTTTTT. This encodes CASSATYTGELFF.